What follows describes a single T cell receptor beta chain. Its antigen is not known. This CDR3 has 13 amino acids. Germline lookup yields CDR1 SGHTA and CDR2 FQGTGA. V was trimmed by 5 bases and J by 8 bases, leaving 13 bases between them. This entry is derived from a study of PD-1 blockade in classical Hodgkin lymphoma. Overall study findings and caveats: Nivolumab starters within 1 year of ASCT were excluded. Prior to therapy, complete responders displayed diversity much like that of newly diagnosed patients.

Brentuximab vedotin exposure varied, and every patient relapsed after autologous stem cell transplantation. Assay: immunoSEQ multiplex PCR; the TCRdb copy retains only in-frame clones and omits some. The repertoire consists of around 66,000 clones, with 71% occurring once and the leading ten covering roughly 9.1%. The material sequenced was peripheral blood mononuclear cells (PBMCs), taken before the second cycle of nivolumab. The receptor was isolated from a human donor with classical Hodgkin lymphoma. The gene calls are TRBV7-3 and TRBJ2-1, with D tentatively TRBD2 (5 bases). The CDR3 bases are TGTGCCAGCAGCGACTCCGAGAGGGATGAGCAGTTCTTC. This codes for CASSDSERDEQFF.